One sample yielded the 2 T cell receptor beta chains listed below, sequenced in a study of a mutant IDH1 vaccine in newly diagnosed glioma. These TCRs are of unknown antigen specificity. Assay: immunoSEQ multiplex PCR; the TCRdb copy retains only in-frame clones and omits some. The profile shows around 60,000 clones, about four fifths of them singletons. The time point: week 47, end of study. Doses comprised 300 ug of mutant IDH1 20-mer peptide each, plus topical imiquimod. Sequencing was performed on PBMCs, taken from a glioma patient whose treatment included an IDH1 peptide vaccine. The receptors were sampled from a man aged 30 to 39 with glioma.

This clone was counted once. The chain combines TRBV5-1 with TRBJ2-3, with D unclear. The CDR3 extends over 16 amino acids. The germline V and J ends were trimmed by 1 base and 8 bases, with 20 bases remaining between them. The germline gives CDR1 SGHRS, CDR2 YFSETQ. Here the CDR3 DNA reads TGCGCCAGCAGCTTGCGGCATCCTGAAGGATGGGGTACGCAGTATTTT. It specifies CASSLRHPEGWGTQYF.

The genes are TRBV9 and TRBJ1-3; possible D gene TRBD1, 6 bases. Trimming removed 0 bases from V and 0 bases from J, with 16 bases in between. Germline CDR1 reads SGDLS; CDR2 reads YYNGEE. The CDR3 length is 18 residues. CDR3 residues: CASSVDRVGIHSGNTIYF. The CDR3 bases are TGTGCCAGCAGCGTAGACAGGGTGGGAATACACTCTGGAAACACCATATATTTT.